Presented here are 30 T cell receptor beta chains from one specimen sequenced in a study of blood T cell repertoires in COVID-19. Produced via immunoSEQ multiplex PCR; TCRdb's table is partial and in-frame only. Here the sample spans some 68,000 clones, roughly 91% being singletons. Material: peripheral blood. The receptor set was obtained from a man between 40 and 49 years old with COVID-19, enrolled during active disease.

The chain links TRBV6-6 to TRBJ1-3; 9 bases align to TRBD1. CDR1 is MNHNY and CDR2 is SVGAGI in the germline V gene (reference sequence). CDR3 length: 15 residues. V lost 6 bases and J lost 4; bases outside the gene matches: 7. The CDR3 DNA reads TGTGCCAGCAGGGGTACAGGGGGCGCCGGAAACACCATATATTTT. It codes for CASRGTGGAGNTIYF.

The chain recombines TRBV6-2 or TRBV6-3 with TRBJ1-5; D call uncertain. The CDR3 spans 14 residues. V was shortened by 4 bases and J by 0 bases, with 7 bases between the two germline ends. Per germline, CDR1 MNHEY and CDR2 SVGEGT. In DNA, the CDR3 is TGTGCCAGCAGTTGGGCCCTTAGCAATCAGCCCCAGCATTTT. This encodes CASSWALSNQPQHF.

This chain joins TRBV5-1 and TRBJ2-3; 7 nucleotides line up with TRBD2. Looked up from germline, CDR1 is SGHRS and CDR2 is YFSETQ. The length of the CDR3 is 15 residues. Trimming removed 0 bases from V and 3 bases from J; junction bases left unmatched: 4. The CDR3 DNA reads TGCGCCAGCAGCTTGGGGGACTACCAAACAGATACGCAGTATTTT. It is translated as CASSLGDYQTDTQYF.

The rearrangement links TRBV28 to TRBJ2-7; tentatively, D is TRBD1 (6 bases). CDR3 length: 14 amino acids. V was trimmed by 5 bases and J by 5 bases, leaving 16 bases between them. In germline, CDR1 is MDHEN, CDR2 SYDVKM. The DNA for the CDR3 is TGTGCCAGCAGTCCCCCAACAGGGATTCACGAGCAGTACTTC. Encoded protein: CASSPPTGIHEQYF.

The V call is TRBV7-9, the J call TRBJ1-1; no reliable D call. This CDR3 contains 15 residues. Germline lookup yields CDR1 SEHNR and CDR2 FQNEAQ (reference sequence). The V end lost 5 bases, the J end lost 0 bases, and 13 bases lay between the germline ends. CDR3 amino acids: CASSLRVGMNTEAFF. The CDR3, as DNA: TGTGCCAGCAGCCTGAGGGTGGGAATGAACACTGAAGCTTTCTTT.

This clone was detected only once. The chain is built from TRBV12-3 or TRBV12-4 and TRBJ1-2; no definite D call. CDR3 length: 11 residues. Between the trimmed V and J ends, which lost 3 bases and 5 bases, there was a span of 4 bases. Here the CDR3 reads CASSFEYGYTF. DNA of the CDR3: TGTGCCAGCAGTTTTGAGTATGGCTACACCTTC.

The chain employs TRBV7-6 and TRBJ2-3; D perhaps matches TRBD1 (5 bases). Trimming removed 2 bases from V and 4 bases from J, with 13 bases in between. Germline values: CDR1 SGHVS, CDR2 FNYEAQ. The CDR3 sequence is 15 residues long. CDR3 loop: CASSLNPREADTQYF. The CDR3 bases are TGTGCCAGCAGCTTAAATCCCAGGGAAGCAGATACGCAGTATTTT.

The chain uses TRBV2 and TRBJ2-5, with 8 bases that match TRBD1. Germline CDR1 and CDR2: SNHLY and FYNNEI. CDR3 size: 14 residues. V lost 0 bases to trimming and J lost 11 bases; unmatched junction nucleotides: 8. CDR3 nucleotide sequence: TGTGCCAGCAGTGAAGCTCCGATCCACAGGGGGCAGTACTTC. Residues: CASSEAPIHRGQYF.

The V and J genes are TRBV3-1 (or the pseudogene TRBV3-2) and TRBJ2-2, with 7 bases that match TRBD1. V gave up 3 bases and J gave up 6 bases; unmatched junction bases: 13. There are 17 residues in the CDR3. The germline CDR1 and CDR2 sequences are LGHDT and YNNKEL (reference sequence). The CDR3 sequence is CASSQHTGAPVAGELFF. The CDR3 region has the DNA TGTGCCAGCAGCCAGCACACAGGGGCCCCGGTGGCCGGGGAGCTGTTTTTT.

J is TRBJ2-5 and V is TRBV12-3 or TRBV12-4; tentatively, D is TRBD1 (5 bases). The germline V and J ends were trimmed by 3 bases and 2 bases, with 7 bases remaining between them. The length of the CDR3 is 13 residues. CDR3 sequence: CASSFSGQETQYF. Here the CDR3 DNA reads TGTGCCAGCAGTTTTTCAGGGCAAGAGACCCAGTACTTC.

V and J are TRBV7-3 and TRBJ2-2; 7 bases are shared with TRBD2. The CDR3 spans 15 residues. CDR1 and CDR2 from the germline V gene are SGHTA and FQGTGA. Losses at the gene ends were 6 bases for V and 7 bases for J; bases not matched to a gene: 11. The CDR3 DNA follows: TGTGCCAGCAGTTCCCAGCGGGGTTCAGGCGGGGAGCTGTTTTTT. Its protein is CASSSQRGSGGELFF.

The rearrangement links TRBV5-1 to TRBJ1-5; 8 bases match TRBD1. CDR1 is SGHRS and CDR2 is YFSETQ in the germline V gene. This CDR3 comprises 15 residues. V dropped 5 bases and J dropped 3; count of bases not matched to a gene: 7. The CDR3 reads CASSLTGDFNQPQHF. The CDR3 DNA follows: TGCGCCAGCAGTCTGACAGGGGACTTCAATCAGCCCCAGCATTTT.

V and J are TRBV6-5 and TRBJ1-1, with D tentatively TRBD1 (6 bases). Trimming removed 7 bases from V and 8 bases from J, with 11 bases in between. In germline, CDR1 is MNHEY, CDR2 SVGAGI. CDR3 length: 11 amino acids. The CDR3 DNA reads as TGTGCCAGCAACAGGGAGGGCGAAGCTTTCTTT. Translating it yields CASNREGEAFF.

On this clone: A junction boundary mismatches the germline segment, possibly from a read error. This chain connects TRBV6-1 to TRBJ2-7, with 13 bases lining up with TRBD2. Germline CDR1 is MNHNS and CDR2 is SASEGT. CDR3 size: 18 residues. The CDR3 bases are TGTGCCAGCAGTGACCCCAACAGACTAGCGGGGGGCAGTGGGGAGCGGTACTTC. Protein product: CASSDPNRLAGGSGERYF.

The genes are TRBV19 and TRBJ1-5, with D perhaps TRBD1 (6 bases). The length of the CDR3 is 17 residues. Trimming took 3 bases from V and 7 from J, leaving 22 bases between them. Germline V CDR1 and CDR2: LNHDA, SQIVND (reference sequence). The CDR3 DNA sequence: TGTGCCAGTAGTATGGGGCAGCTACAGGGCCGCCACCAGCCCCAGCATTTT. It is translated as CASSMGQLQGRHQPQHF.

CDR3: CASSPGYAAQPQHF. The CDR3 nucleotides are TGTGCCAGCAGCCCCGGTTACGCGGCCCAGCCCCAGCATTTT. This sequence joins TRBV7-9 and TRBJ1-5; D unclear. Trimming cost V 5 bases and J 7 bases, with 15 bases left between them. Germline CDR1 and CDR2: SEHNR and FQNEAQ (reference sequence). This CDR3 is built from 14 residues.

The genes are TRBV7-8 and TRBJ2-1; maybe TRBD2 (5 bases). There are 18 residues in the CDR3. Trimming left V 3 bases short and J 0 bases short, with 18 bases between. Per the germline V gene, CDR1 is SGHVS and CDR2 is FQNEAQ. Here the CDR3 DNA reads TGTGCCAGCAGCTTGCCCTCAGACTACCTTGACTCCTACAATGAGCAGTTCTTC. As protein: CASSLPSDYLDSYNEQFF.

This chain connects TRBV4-1 to TRBJ2-3, with a possible D match to TRBD2 (6 bases). The V end lost 4 bases, the J end lost 1 base, and 15 bases lay between the germline ends. The CDR3 covers 16 residues. Germline lookup yields CDR1 MGHRA and CDR2 YSYEKL. The CDR3 sequence: CASSLRGIARTDTQYF. CDR3 DNA sequence: TGCGCCAGCAGCCTGCGGGGTATAGCGCGCACAGATACGCAGTATTTT.

The gene calls are TRBV4-2 and TRBJ2-1, with TRBD2 matching over 8 bases. Germline values: CDR1 LGHNA, CDR2 YNFKEQ. There are 14 residues in the CDR3. After removal of 10 bases from V and 4 bases from J, the junction contained 9 bases not matched to a gene. The CDR3: CATAPAGGYNEQFF. The CDR3 DNA is TGTGCCACCGCCCCCGCGGGGGGATACAATGAGCAGTTCTTC.

The genes are TRBV25-1 and TRBJ2-7; 7 nucleotides line up with TRBD2. Germline assignment: CDR1 MGHDK and CDR2 SYGVNS. The CDR3 loop spans 15 amino acids. The trim removed 7 bases at V and 1 base at J, leaving 10 bases unmatched. This chain's CDR3 is CASKVLAAASYEQYF. CDR3 DNA: TGTGCCAGCAAGGTCCTAGCGGCAGCGTCCTACGAGCAGTACTTC.

The chain joins TRBV5-1 to TRBJ2-7; the match to TRBD1 covers 7 bases. The junction had 9 bases not matched to a gene; V was cut back by 0 bases and J by 3 bases. The CDR3 totals 16 residues. Germline CDR1 is SGHRS and CDR2 is YFSETQ. As DNA, the CDR3 is TGCGCCAGCAGCTTGGCCCCCGGGACAGACGGCTACGAGCAGTACTTC. Protein: CASSLAPGTDGYEQYF.

The chain is built from TRBV27 and TRBJ2-5; possibly TRBD1 for D (5 bases). This CDR3 region has 18 residues. V dropped 9 bases and J dropped 5 bases, with 31 bases sitting between them. Germline lookup yields CDR1 MNHEY and CDR2 SMNVEV (reference sequence). The CDR3 sequence is CASAKLPMARASTETQYF. The CDR3 DNA follows: TGTGCCAGTGCTAAACTTCCAATGGCCAGGGCTTCGACGGAGACCCAGTACTTC.

CDR3 loop: CASSLGASGGSTQYF. CDR3 in DNA: TGCGCCAGCAGCTTGGGGGCTAGCGGGGGTAGTACGCAGTATTTT. V and J are TRBV5-1 and TRBJ2-3; 10 nucleotides line up with TRBD2. Trimming cost V 0 bases and J 8 bases; bases outside gene matches: 6. CDR3 size: 15 residues. The germline V gene encodes CDR1 SGHRS and CDR2 YFSETQ.

The genes are TRBV5-4 and TRBJ2-5; TRBD2 matches at 14 bases. Germline V CDR1 and CDR2: SGHNT, YYREEE (reference sequence). With 4 bases clipped from V and 5 bases from J, the junction kept 10 bases outside the gene matches. CDR3 length: 17 amino acids. The CDR3 DNA sequence: TGTGCCAGCAGCCCGGGGGGACTAGCGGGGGCGGTCGAGACCCAGTACTTC. Amino acids: CASSPGGLAGAVETQYF.

This rearrangement joins TRBV20-1 to TRBJ2-7; no firm D call. Germline values: CDR1 DFQATT, CDR2 SNEGSKA (reference sequence). The CDR3 runs to 11 residues. Trimming pared 7 bases from V and 0 bases from J, leaving 7 bases between. The CDR3 region is CSVFSSYEQYF. As DNA, the CDR3 is TGCAGTGTATTCAGCTCCTACGAGCAGTACTTC.

The CDR3 bases are TGTGCCAGCGATACAACAGGGGATCGGTGGAACTATGGCTACACCTTC. Residues: CASDTTGDRWNYGYTF. The chain recombines TRBV6-6 with TRBJ1-2, with 7 positions matching TRBD1. V shed 8 bases and J 2 bases; nucleotides not matched to a gene: 14. CDR1 and CDR2 from the germline V gene are MNHNY and SVGAGI (reference sequence). The CDR3 extends over 16 amino acids.

The chain links TRBV6-5 to TRBJ1-6, with D maybe TRBD1 (5 bases). Germline CDR1 is MNHEY and CDR2 is SVGAGI. The CDR3 totals 13 residues. The V and J ends lost 8 bases and 7 bases respectively, with 12 bases between them. CDR3 bases: TGTGCCAGCGAGGGGACTACAAATTCACCCCTCCACTTT. Translating it yields CASEGTTNSPLHF.

To note about this clone: Additional DNA sequences in this sample encode the identical CDR3. The chain couples TRBV20-1 to TRBJ2-5; maybe TRBD2 (5 bases). Per germline, CDR1 DFQATT and CDR2 SNEGSKA (reference sequence). CDR3 size: 11 residues. Trimming shortened V by 5 bases and J by 5 bases, and 9 bases separated the two germline ends. The CDR3 DNA reads as TGCAGTGCTCGCCCGGGGGAGACCCAGTACTTC. Protein: CSARPGETQYF.

V usage is TRBV6-5 and J usage is TRBJ2-5, with 8 bases that match TRBD2. Germline V lookup: CDR1 MNHEY, CDR2 SVGAGI. The CDR3 spans 13 residues. The V gene end was trimmed by 7 bases and the J gene end by 3 bases; junction bases not matched to a gene: 4. Here the CDR3 reads CASIAGGKETQYF. DNA for the CDR3: TGTGCCAGCATTGCGGGGGGAAAAGAGACCCAGTACTTC.

The V call is TRBV6-5, the J call TRBJ1-1, with D unclear. Trimming removed 5 bases at V and 2 bases at J, with 9 bases between. Germline loops: CDR1 MNHEY, CDR2 SVGAGI. The CDR3 is 13 amino acids. The CDR3 is CASSQTVNTEAFF. CDR3 nucleotide sequence: TGTGCCAGCAGTCAAACAGTCAACACTGAAGCTTTCTTT.